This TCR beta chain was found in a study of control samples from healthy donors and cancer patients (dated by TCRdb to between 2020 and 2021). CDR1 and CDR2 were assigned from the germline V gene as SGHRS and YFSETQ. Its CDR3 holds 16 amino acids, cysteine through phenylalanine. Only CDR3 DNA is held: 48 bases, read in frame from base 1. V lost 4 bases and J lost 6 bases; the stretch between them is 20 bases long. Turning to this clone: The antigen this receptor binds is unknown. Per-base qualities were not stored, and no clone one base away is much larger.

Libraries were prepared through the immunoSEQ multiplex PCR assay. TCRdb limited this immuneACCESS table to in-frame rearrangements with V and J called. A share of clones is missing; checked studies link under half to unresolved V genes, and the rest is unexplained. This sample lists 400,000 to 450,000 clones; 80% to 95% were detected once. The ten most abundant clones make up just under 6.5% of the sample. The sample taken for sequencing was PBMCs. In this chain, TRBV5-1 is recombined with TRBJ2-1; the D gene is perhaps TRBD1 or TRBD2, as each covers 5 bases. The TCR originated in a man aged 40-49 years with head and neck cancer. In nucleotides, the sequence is TGCGCCAGCAGCCCCGGGTGGGGGTTCAATAGCAATGAGCAGTTCTTC. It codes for CASSPGWGFNSNEQFF.